These 8 T cell receptor beta chains share one sample of origin, sequenced in a study of blood T cell repertoires in COVID-19. Some clones are missing from TCRdb's copy, which holds only in-frame ones; the method was immunoSEQ multiplex PCR. Of about 350,000 clones listed, about 87% were seen once; the top ten hold under 6.5%. Sequenced: peripheral blood. The receptors were gathered from a woman aged 45-60 years with COVID-19, enrolled during active disease.

This chain uses TRBV5-1 with TRBJ2-1; 9 bases line up with TRBD2. Per the germline V gene, CDR1 is SGHRS and CDR2 is YFSETQ. The CDR3 has 15 amino acids. V trimming: 1 base; J trimming: 3 bases; junction bases outside the gene matches: 2. This chain's CDR3 is CASSLPTSGYNEQFF. CDR3 coding DNA: TGCGCCAGCAGCTTGCCGACTAGCGGCTACAATGAGCAGTTCTTC.

This rearrangement joins TRBV2 to TRBJ2-1; TRBD2 matches at 7 bases. This CDR3 comprises 17 residues. V trimming: 7 bases; J trimming: 9 bases; junction bases outside the gene matches: 21. CDR1 and CDR2 from the germline V gene are SNHLY and FYNNEI. The CDR3 spells CASTTDRGLAGVGEQFF. CDR3 DNA sequence: TGTGCCAGCACGACCGACCGGGGACTGGCGGGAGTCGGTGAGCAGTTCTTC.

CDR3 amino acids: CASSAHWADIQYF. CDR3 coding DNA: TGTGCCAGCAGCGCCCACTGGGCCGACATTCAGTACTTC. The V call is TRBV7-2, the J call TRBJ2-4; D ambiguous. The CDR3 has 13 amino acids. CDR1 is SGHTA, CDR2 FQGNSA, per germline. V lost 5 bases and J lost 8, with 13 bases in between.

This chain joins TRBV7-2 and TRBJ2-7, with D maybe TRBD1 (6 bases). The CDR3 contains 13 residues. Per germline, CDR1 SGHTA and CDR2 FQGNSA. Deletions cut 1 base from V and 7 bases from J, with 11 bases between. This CDR3 reads CASSLVQGQEQYF. In DNA form, the CDR3 reads TGTGCCAGCAGCTTAGTTCAGGGGCAAGAGCAGTACTTC.

The V call is TRBV27, the J call TRBJ2-1; TRBD2 matches 8 bases. The CDR3 loop spans 15 amino acids. Germline values: CDR1 MNHEY, CDR2 SMNVEV (reference sequence). V shed 6 bases, J shed 2 bases, and the junction held 6 bases outside the gene matches. Written as DNA, the CDR3 is TGTGCCAGCAGGGTAGCTAGCGGGCCCTACAATGAGCAGTTCTTC. Translation gives CASRVASGPYNEQFF.

This clone was detected a few times. In DNA form, the CDR3 reads TGTGCCAGCTCACCTCTCAGGACTAGCGGAAACACAGATACGCAGTATTTT. This translates into CASSPLRTSGNTDTQYF. The gene calls are TRBV18 and TRBJ2-3; 10 nucleotides match TRBD2. This CDR3 is 17 amino acids long. CDR1 is KGHSH and CDR2 is LQKENI in the germline V gene. V lost 3 bases, J lost 2 bases, and 8 bases stayed unmatched.

This chain uses TRBV19 with TRBJ2-6; perhaps TRBD2 as D (6 bases). The V and J ends lost 4 bases and 0 bases respectively, with 16 bases between them. The CDR3 consists of 18 residues. Germline-derived CDR1 and CDR2 are LNHDA and SQIVND (reference sequence). The CDR3: CASSTAGTLSSGANVLTF. The DNA for the CDR3 is TGTGCCAGTAGTACCGCCGGGACTCTAAGCTCTGGGGCCAACGTCCTGACTTTC. The full variable domain, rest sourced from reference TRBV19 and TRBJ2-6, is DGGITQSPKYLFRKEGQNVTLSCEQNLNHDAMYWYRQDPGQGLRLIYYSQIVNDFQKGDIAEGYSVSREKKESFPLTVTSAQKNPTAFYLCASSTAGTLSSGANVLTFGAGSRLTVL.

V gene TRBV5-1 combines with J gene TRBJ1-1, with 7 bases matching TRBD1. This CDR3 has 13 residues. In germline, CDR1 is SGHRS, CDR2 YFSETQ. V shed 2 bases, J shed 8 bases, and the junction held 6 bases outside the gene matches. The CDR3 DNA is TGCGCCAGCAGCTTTGAAAAGGGGGCCGAAGCTTTCTTT. Its protein product is CASSFEKGAEAFF.